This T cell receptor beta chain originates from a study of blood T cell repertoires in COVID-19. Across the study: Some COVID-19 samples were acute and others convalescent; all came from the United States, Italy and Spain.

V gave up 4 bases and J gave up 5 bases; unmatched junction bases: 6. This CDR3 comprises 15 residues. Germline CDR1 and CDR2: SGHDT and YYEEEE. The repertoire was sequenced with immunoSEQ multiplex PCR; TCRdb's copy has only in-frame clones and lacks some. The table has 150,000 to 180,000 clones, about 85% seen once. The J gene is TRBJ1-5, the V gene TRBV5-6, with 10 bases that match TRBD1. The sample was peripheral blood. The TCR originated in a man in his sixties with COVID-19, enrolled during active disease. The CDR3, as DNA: TGTGCCAGCAGCGAACGGACAGGGGGGTATCAGCCCCAGCATTTT. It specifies CASSERTGGYQPQHF.